This is a list of T cell receptor beta chains from one sample in a study of CD8+ T cells in alopecia areata. TCRdb keeps only in-frame clones here, not all; method: immunoSEQ multiplex PCR. The table has 190,000 or so clones, about 60% seen once. Source: CD8+ T cells sorted from blood, taken at week 24, from a patient treated with tofacitinib. These receptors came from a human donor with alopecia areata. Both conserved end residues are part of each CDR3. A D gene is named only where the DNA matches it firmly. Not all rows give a size; the values are once, few, many and, for expanded clones, a class.

TRBV2	.	.	TRBJ1-2	CASRTDAGANYGYTF
TRBV4-1	.	.	TRBJ1-2	CASSQDSGANYGYTF
TRBV7-6	TRBD1	.	TRBJ1-1	CASSLGQQGARTEAFF
TRBV30	.	.	TRBJ2-2	CAWSVKAGELFF
TRBV13	TRBD2	.	TRBJ2-7	CASSPRTSGPYEQYF
TRBV4-1	TRBD2	.	TRBJ2-1	CASSHWAETSSREQFF
TRBV7-2	TRBD2	.	TRBJ2-1	CASSLVGGGAVDEQFF
TRBV5-6	.	.	TRBJ1-6	CASSSGNSPLHF
TRBV30	.	few	TRBJ1-2	CAWSFGGDFYGYTF
TRBV29-1	.	.	TRBJ2-3	CSVDGLDRTDTQYF
TRBV29-1	.	.	TRBJ2-2	CSVEIGNTGELFF